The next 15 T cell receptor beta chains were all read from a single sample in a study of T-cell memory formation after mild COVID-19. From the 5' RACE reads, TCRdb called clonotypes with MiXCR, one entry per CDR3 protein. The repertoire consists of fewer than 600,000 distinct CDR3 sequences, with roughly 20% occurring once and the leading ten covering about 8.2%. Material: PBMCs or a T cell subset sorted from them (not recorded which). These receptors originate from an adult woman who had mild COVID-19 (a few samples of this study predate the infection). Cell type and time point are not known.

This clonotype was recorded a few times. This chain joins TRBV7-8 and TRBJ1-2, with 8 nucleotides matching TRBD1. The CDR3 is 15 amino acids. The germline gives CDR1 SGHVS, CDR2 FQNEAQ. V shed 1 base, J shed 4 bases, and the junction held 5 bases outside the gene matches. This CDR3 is CASSLGGQGGYGYTF. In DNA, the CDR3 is TGTGCCAGCAGCTTAGGAGGACAGGGCGGCTATGGCTACACCTTC.

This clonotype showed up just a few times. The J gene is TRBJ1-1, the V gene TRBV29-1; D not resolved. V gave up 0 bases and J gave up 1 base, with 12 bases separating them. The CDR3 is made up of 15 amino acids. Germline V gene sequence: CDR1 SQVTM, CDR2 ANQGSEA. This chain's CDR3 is CSVEDVFLGNTEAFF. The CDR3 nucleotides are TGCAGCGTTGAAGACGTGTTCCTCGGGAACACTGAAGCTTTCTTT.

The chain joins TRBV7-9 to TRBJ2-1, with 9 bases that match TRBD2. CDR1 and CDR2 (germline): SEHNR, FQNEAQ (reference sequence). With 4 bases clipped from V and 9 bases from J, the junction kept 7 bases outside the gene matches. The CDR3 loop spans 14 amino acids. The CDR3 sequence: CASSSGTSLGEQFF. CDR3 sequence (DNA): TGTGCCAGCAGCTCGGGGACTAGCCTCGGTGAGCAGTTCTTC.

The CDR3 reads CASSPTGGRNQPQHF. CDR3 sequence (DNA): TGTGCCAGCAGTCCTACAGGGGGCCGAAATCAGCCCCAGCATTTT. The chain links TRBV2 to TRBJ1-5, with 9 bases matching TRBD1. The CDR3 consists of 15 residues. Unmatched junction bases numbered 6, after V lost 5 bases and J lost 4 bases. The germline CDR1 and CDR2 sequences are SNHLY and FYNNEI.

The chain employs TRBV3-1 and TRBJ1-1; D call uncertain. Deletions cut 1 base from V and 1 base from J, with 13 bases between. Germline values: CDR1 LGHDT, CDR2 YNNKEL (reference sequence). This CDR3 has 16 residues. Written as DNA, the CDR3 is TGTGCCAGCAGCCAAGCTCAGGTTGTCAGGAACACTGAAGCTTTCTTT. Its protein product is CASSQAQVVRNTEAFF. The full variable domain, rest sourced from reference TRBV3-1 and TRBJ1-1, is DTAVSQTPKYLVTQMGNDKSIKCEQNLGHDTMYWYKQDSKKFLKIMFSYNNKELIINETVPNRFSPKSPDKAHLNLHINSLELGDSAVYFCASSQAQVVRNTEAFFGQGTRLTVV.

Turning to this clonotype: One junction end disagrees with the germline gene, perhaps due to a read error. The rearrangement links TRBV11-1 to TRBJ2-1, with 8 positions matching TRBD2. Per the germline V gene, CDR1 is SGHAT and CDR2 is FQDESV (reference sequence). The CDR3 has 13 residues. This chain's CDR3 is CASSFKREWEQLF. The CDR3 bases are TGTGCCAGCAGCTTCAAGCGGGAGTGGGAGCAGTTATTC.

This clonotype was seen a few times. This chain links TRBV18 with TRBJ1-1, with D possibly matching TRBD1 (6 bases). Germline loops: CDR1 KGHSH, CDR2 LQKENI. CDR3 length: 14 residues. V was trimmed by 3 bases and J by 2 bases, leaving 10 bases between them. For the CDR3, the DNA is TGTGCCAGCTCACCCCGGGACACAAACACTGAAGCTTTCTTT. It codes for CASSPRDTNTEAFF.

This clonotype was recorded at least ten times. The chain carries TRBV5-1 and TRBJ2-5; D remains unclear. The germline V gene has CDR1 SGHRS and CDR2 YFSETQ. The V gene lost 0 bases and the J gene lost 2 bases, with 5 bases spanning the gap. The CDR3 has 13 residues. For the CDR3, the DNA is TGCGCCAGCAGCTTGGCGCAGCAAGAGACCCAGTACTTC. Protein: CASSLAQQETQYF.

CDR3 sequence reads: CASSSFRGGTGGNQPQHF. The CDR3 DNA follows: TGTGCCAGCAGTTCGTTTCGCGGGGGGACCGGCGGCAATCAGCCCCAGCATTTT. This sequence joins TRBV6-5 and TRBJ1-5; perhaps TRBD1 as D (5 bases). The CDR3 contains 18 residues. V lost 4 bases and J 2 bases, leaving 21 bases between the germline ends. CDR1 and CDR2 from the germline V gene are MNHEY and SVGAGI.

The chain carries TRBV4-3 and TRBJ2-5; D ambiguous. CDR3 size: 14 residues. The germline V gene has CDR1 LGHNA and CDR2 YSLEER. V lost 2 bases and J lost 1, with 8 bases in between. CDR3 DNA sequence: TGCGCCAGCAGCCAATCACAGCCCCAAGAGACCCAGTACTTC. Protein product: CASSQSQPQETQYF.

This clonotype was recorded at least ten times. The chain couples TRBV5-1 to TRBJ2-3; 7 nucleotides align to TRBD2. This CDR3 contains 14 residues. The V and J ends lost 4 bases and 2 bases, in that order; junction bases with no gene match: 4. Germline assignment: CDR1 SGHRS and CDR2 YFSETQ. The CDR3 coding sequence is TGCGCCAGCAGCCTGGGACTAAACACAGATACGCAGTATTTT. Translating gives CASSLGLNTDTQYF.

The CDR3 is CSARAAGFLYEQYF. Here the CDR3 DNA reads TGCAGTGCTAGAGCTGCAGGGTTCCTTTACGAGCAGTACTTC. V usage is TRBV20-1 and J usage is TRBJ2-7, with D possibly matching TRBD1 (5 bases). CDR1 and CDR2 (germline): DFQATT, SNEGSKA (reference sequence). This CDR3 comprises 14 residues. Trimming pared 1 base from V and 4 bases from J, leaving 14 bases between.

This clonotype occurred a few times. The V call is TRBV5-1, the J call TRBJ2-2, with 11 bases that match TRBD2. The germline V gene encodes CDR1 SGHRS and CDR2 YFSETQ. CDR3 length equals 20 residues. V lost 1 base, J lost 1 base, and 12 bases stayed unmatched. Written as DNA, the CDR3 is TGCGCCAGCAGCTTGTGGAAGCTAGCGGGGGGCCGTTTGAACACCGGGGAGCTGTTTTTT. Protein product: CASSLWKLAGGRLNTGELFF.

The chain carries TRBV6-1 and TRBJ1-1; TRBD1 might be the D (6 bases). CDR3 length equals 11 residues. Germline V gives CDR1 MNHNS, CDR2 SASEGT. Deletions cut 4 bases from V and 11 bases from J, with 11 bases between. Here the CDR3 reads CASSVDRMAFF. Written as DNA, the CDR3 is TGTGCCAGCAGTGTAGACAGGATGGCTTTCTTT.

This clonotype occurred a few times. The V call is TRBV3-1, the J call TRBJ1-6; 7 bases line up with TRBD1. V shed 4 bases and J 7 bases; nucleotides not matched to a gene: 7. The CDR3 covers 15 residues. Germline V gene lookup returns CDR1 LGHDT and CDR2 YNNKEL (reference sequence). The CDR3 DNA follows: TGTGCCAGCAGCCCATGGGACAGCATGAATTCACCCCTCCACTTT. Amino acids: CASSPWDSMNSPLHF.